This entry describes one T cell receptor (beta chain). Its antigen remains unknown. This sample was included in a study of cytomegalovirus exposure and HLA in healthy donors. Study-wide results and limits: It was about 150 TCR beta chains that were listed as cytomegalovirus-associated. It is likely that the observed cluster of highly shared sequence variants was a sequencing artifact.

A multiplex PCR was run with 60 Vbeta primers and 13 Jbeta primers. Sequencing used immunoSEQ multiplex PCR; TCRdb keeps in-frame clones, though not all of them. The data hold some 77,000 clones, with 65% to 80% observed a single time. The sequence was collected from a man aged 25-45 years in good health and CMV-seronegative. Sequencing input: PBMCs.

DNA of the CDR3: TGTGCCAGTAGTGTTGGACAGGGGAATGTTGAAGCTTTCTTT. Translated, it gives CASSVGQGNVEAFF. V gene TRBV19 combines with J gene TRBJ1-1, with 9 bases matching TRBD1. The trim removed 5 bases at V and 7 bases at J, leaving 8 bases unmatched. Germline CDR1 LNHDA, CDR2 SQIVND (reference sequence). The CDR3 extends over 14 amino acids.